These 32 T cell receptor beta chains were sequenced from one sample in a study of blood T cell repertoires in COVID-19. TCRdb keeps only in-frame clones here, not all; method: immunoSEQ multiplex PCR. The table lists some 190,000 clones, 80% to 90% of them singletons, with about 2.2% in the top ten. The source material was PBMCs or T cells enriched from blood (not recorded which). These receptors all come from a woman aged 35 to 49 with acute COVID-19.

The genes are TRBV27 and TRBJ1-2, with D unclear. Trimming took 0 bases from V and 0 from J, leaving 5 bases between them. CDR3 length equals 14 residues. Germline lookup yields CDR1 MNHEY and CDR2 SMNVEV (reference sequence). CDR3 DNA sequence: TGTGCCAGCAGTTTATCCCGAGCTAACTATGGCTACACCTTC. It translates to CASSLSRANYGYTF.

The V and J genes are TRBV6-5 and TRBJ2-7; maybe TRBD1 (6 bases). Germline V gene lookup returns CDR1 MNHEY and CDR2 SVGAGI. The CDR3 spans 14 residues. With 6 bases removed from V and 3 bases from J, the gap between germline ends came to 15 bases. CDR3 bases: TGTGCCAGCAGGAAGCTGACAGGTTTCTACGAGCAGTACTTC. It specifies CASRKLTGFYEQYF.

The V and J genes are TRBV2 and TRBJ2-3, with D perhaps TRBD1 (6 bases). Germline V CDR1 and CDR2: SNHLY, FYNNEI. V was trimmed by 10 bases and J by 1 base, leaving 15 bases between them. CDR3 length: 14 residues. The CDR3 sequence: CATKQGAGTDTQYF. As DNA, the CDR3 is TGTGCCACAAAACAGGGCGCGGGCACAGATACGCAGTATTTT.

This chain connects TRBV28 to TRBJ2-7, with D possibly TRBD2 on 6 matching bases. Per germline, CDR1 MDHEN and CDR2 SYDVKM. Trimming pared 4 bases from V and 0 bases from J, leaving 13 bases between. The CDR3 has 15 residues. In DNA form, the CDR3 reads TGTGCCAGCAGTTCTCTAGCGTCACCCTCCTACGAGCAGTACTTC. This encodes CASSSLASPSYEQYF.

The genes are TRBV5-1 and TRBJ1-5, with TRBD1 identical over 8 bases. Germline V lookup: CDR1 SGHRS, CDR2 YFSETQ. The CDR3 is 16 amino acids. V shed 4 bases and J 2 bases; nucleotides not matched to a gene: 8. CDR3 region: CASSPDRGDGNQPQHF. CDR3 in DNA: TGCGCCAGCAGCCCAGACAGGGGTGACGGCAATCAGCCCCAGCATTTT.

CDR3 DNA sequence: TGTGCCAGCAGGAAAACCCGGGAAAATTCACCCCTCCACTTT. Translating it yields CASRKTRENSPLHF. V is TRBV2 and J is TRBJ1-6, with no clear D. Between the trimmed V and J ends, which lost 6 bases and 7 bases, there was a span of 13 bases. The germline V gene has CDR1 SNHLY and CDR2 FYNNEI. The CDR3 length is 14 residues.

This clone was observed many times. V usage is TRBV6-5 and J usage is TRBJ1-1; no clear D. The germline V gene encodes CDR1 MNHEY and CDR2 SVGAGI. V was pared by 8 bases and J by 1 base, with 5 bases between. This CDR3 region has 11 residues. The CDR3 sequence: CASPGNTEAFF. Written as DNA, the CDR3 is TGTGCCAGCCCCGGGAACACTGAAGCTTTCTTT.

The chain uses TRBV7-9 and TRBJ2-1, with a weak D call TRBD2 (5 bases). The CDR3 loop spans 14 amino acids. CDR1 and CDR2 from the germline V gene are SEHNR and FQNEAQ (reference sequence). Trimming shortened V by 2 bases and J by 8 bases, and 13 bases separated the two germline ends. This CDR3 is CASSLIRSGDEQFF. CDR3 sequence (DNA): TGTGCCAGCAGCTTAATACGGTCCGGGGATGAGCAGTTCTTC.

Remarks on this clone: The sample holds other DNA sequences that translate to the same CDR3. This chain connects TRBV5-1 to TRBJ2-5; TRBD2 matches at 14 bases. Germline V CDR1 and CDR2: SGHRS, YFSETQ. This CDR3 contains 16 residues. Germline trimming cut 4 bases from V and 4 bases from J; bases unmatched to any gene: 6. CDR3 coding DNA: TGCGCCAGCAGCCGGGGACTAGCGGGAGAACCAGAGACCCAGTACTTC. This translates into CASSRGLAGEPETQYF.

The chain links TRBV19 to TRBJ2-7; D call uncertain. Trimming took 5 bases from V and 6 from J, leaving 14 bases between them. The V gene's germline CDR1 is LNHDA and CDR2 SQIVND (reference sequence). The length of the CDR3 is 13 residues. The CDR3 region is CASSAHGSSEQYF. CDR3 sequence (DNA): TGTGCCAGTAGTGCCCATGGTAGCTCCGAGCAGTACTTC.

The chain carries TRBV25-1 and TRBJ2-7, with 7 positions matching TRBD1. The germline V gene encodes CDR1 MGHDK and CDR2 SYGVNS. The V and J ends lost 1 base and 1 base, in that order; junction bases with no gene match: 4. CDR3 size: 15 residues. The CDR3: CASSEFGTESYEQYF. The CDR3 bases are TGTGCCAGCAGTGAATTCGGGACAGAGTCCTACGAGCAGTACTTC.

This chain joins TRBV3-1 (or the pseudogene TRBV3-2) and TRBJ2-7; 11 bases map to TRBD2. CDR1 LGHDT and CDR2 YNNKEL come from the germline V gene (reference sequence). Trimming cost V 6 bases and J 0 bases; bases outside gene matches: 4. The CDR3 covers 15 residues. CDR3 coding DNA: TGTGCCAGCAGTTTTAGCGGGGGGGGCTCCTACGAGCAGTACTTC. Amino acid sequence: CASSFSGGGSYEQYF.

The rearrangement joins TRBV6-6 to TRBJ2-2, with a possible D match to TRBD1 (6 bases). This CDR3 contains 15 residues. V lost 0 bases to trimming and J lost 4 bases, with 9 bases between them. Germline CDR1 is MNHNY and CDR2 is SVGAGI (reference sequence). The CDR3 region is CASSYSGTPTGELFF. DNA for the CDR3: TGTGCCAGCAGTTACTCCGGGACACCCACCGGGGAGCTGTTTTTT.

V usage is TRBV4-3 and J usage is TRBJ2-3; no definite D call. V lost 0 bases and J 0 bases, leaving 10 bases between the germline ends. CDR1 and CDR2 from the germline V gene are LGHNA and YSLEER. The CDR3 consists of 16 residues. As DNA, the CDR3 is TGCGCCAGCAGCCAAGAACGGGTTAGCAGCACAGATACGCAGTATTTT. Protein: CASSQERVSSTDTQYF.

On this clone itself: Distinct nucleotide sequences in the sample also encode this CDR3. The J gene is TRBJ2-1, the V gene TRBV5-1; D is perhaps TRBD2 (6 bases). Germline V gives CDR1 SGHRS, CDR2 YFSETQ. This CDR3 region has 12 residues. The V gene lost 2 bases and the J gene lost 7 bases, with 7 bases spanning the gap. CDR3 in DNA: TGCGCCAGCAGCTTAGGAGGGAATGAGCAGTTCTTC. It encodes CASSLGGNEQFF.

This chain connects TRBV4-3 to TRBJ2-3, with 8 bases aligning to TRBD1. This CDR3 has 16 amino acids. Germline V gene data show CDR1 as LGHNA and CDR2 as YSLEER. V gave up 0 bases and J gave up 6 bases; unmatched junction bases: 8. The CDR3 DNA reads as TGCGCCAGCAGCCAAGATCCCGGACAGGGTGAGGATACGCAGTATTTT. Translation: CASSQDPGQGEDTQYF.

The V and J genes are TRBV28 and TRBJ2-6; D may be TRBD1 (5 bases). V was trimmed by 8 bases and J by 2 bases, leaving 10 bases between them. This CDR3 spans 14 amino acids. Germline assignment: CDR1 MDHEN and CDR2 SYDVKM. Here the CDR3 reads CASSRQTGANVLTF. CDR3 DNA: TGTGCCAGCTCCCGACAGACTGGGGCCAACGTCCTGACTTTC.

The V gene is TRBV5-6, the J gene TRBJ2-3; TRBD2 might be the D (6 bases). The CDR3 contains 15 residues. CDR1 SGHDT and CDR2 YYEEEE come from the germline V gene. V was trimmed by 4 bases and J by 1 base, leaving 13 bases between them. CDR3 bases: TGTGCCAGCAGCCCCGGGGGTCTCGGCACAGATACGCAGTATTTT. Protein: CASSPGGLGTDTQYF.

This sequence joins TRBV6-1 and TRBJ2-4; D might be TRBD2 (6 bases). The CDR3 has 16 residues. With 1 base removed from V and 4 bases from J, the gap between germline ends came to 14 bases. CDR1 MNHNS and CDR2 SASEGT come from the germline V gene. The CDR3, as DNA: TGTGCCAGCAGTGAAGGCCGGGGGAGCCTAAAAAACATTCAGTACTTC. Translation: CASSEGRGSLKNIQYF.

The chain has TRBV3-1 (or the pseudogene TRBV3-2) and TRBJ2-3; 7 nucleotides align to TRBD1. The V gene's germline CDR1 is LGHDT and CDR2 YNNKEL (reference sequence). V shed 0 bases, J shed 3 bases, and the junction held 6 bases outside the gene matches. This CDR3 spans 16 amino acids. Here the CDR3 reads CASSQERAGGTDTQYF. CDR3 DNA: TGTGCCAGCAGCCAAGAAAGGGCAGGGGGAACAGATACGCAGTATTTT.

The CDR3 loop is CASSSRQGLSEQYF. CDR3 in DNA: TGCGCCAGCAGCTCCCGCCAGGGACTAAGCGAGCAGTACTTC. The rearrangement links TRBV5-1 to TRBJ2-7; 7 bases line up with TRBD2. There are 14 residues in the CDR3. Germline V gene sequence: CDR1 SGHRS, CDR2 YFSETQ. Trimming at V came to 3 bases and at J to 6 bases, leaving 9 bases not matched to a gene.

The V call is TRBV5-4, the J call TRBJ2-1; 9 bases fit TRBD1. V was clipped by 5 bases and J by 3 bases; unmatched bases: 6. Germline lookup yields CDR1 SGHNT and CDR2 YYREEE (reference sequence). The CDR3 extends over 15 amino acids. CDR3 nucleotide sequence: TGTGCCAGCAGATCGGGACAGGGTAACTACAATGAGCAGTTCTTC. Translation: CASRSGQGNYNEQFF.

The chain links TRBV6-5 to TRBJ1-6; D is uncertain. CDR1 and CDR2 from the germline V gene are MNHEY and SVGAGI. Trimming pared 0 bases from V and 4 bases from J, leaving 7 bases between. The CDR3 has 15 amino acids. CDR3 protein: CASSYSAGYNSPLHF. The DNA of the CDR3 is TGTGCCAGCAGTTACTCTGCGGGGTATAATTCACCCCTCCACTTT.

The gene calls are TRBV4-1 and TRBJ1-4; possibly TRBD1 for D (6 bases). Germline CDR1 reads MGHRA; CDR2 reads YSYEKL. The CDR3 consists of 18 residues. V was trimmed by 1 base and J by 7 bases, leaving 22 bases between them. Written as DNA, the CDR3 is TGCGCCAGCAGCCAAGGGTTCTCGGGAAACAGGGATTTTGAAAAACTGTTTTTT. Encoded protein: CASSQGFSGNRDFEKLFF.

J is TRBJ1-4 and V is TRBV12-3 or TRBV12-4, with D perhaps TRBD1 (5 bases). Trimming shortened V by 6 bases and J by 8 bases, and 13 bases separated the two germline ends. There are 13 residues in the CDR3. The CDR3 loop is CASRGRGWEKLFF. CDR3 sequence (DNA): TGTGCCAGCAGAGGGAGGGGTTGGGAAAAACTGTTTTTT.

The chain couples TRBV6-5 to TRBJ1-6; D not resolved. The CDR3 is 14 amino acids. The V and J ends lost 7 bases and 3 bases respectively, with 10 bases between them. Germline V gene sequence: CDR1 MNHEY, CDR2 SVGAGI. CDR3 nucleotides: TGTGCCAGCATGAGAACGATCTATAATTCACCCCTCCACTTT. Translating gives CASMRTIYNSPLHF.

This chain connects TRBV6-5 to TRBJ2-3; 9 bases map to TRBD1. The CDR3 consists of 15 residues. Germline CDR1 MNHEY, CDR2 SVGAGI. Unmatched junction bases numbered 9, after V lost 5 bases and J lost 6 bases. The CDR3 loop is CASSITGGEGDTQYF. The CDR3 DNA is TGTGCCAGCAGTATTACAGGGGGCGAGGGCGATACGCAGTATTTT.

The chain links TRBV25-1 to TRBJ2-7; D not resolved. Trimming shortened V by 2 bases and J by 7 bases, and 9 bases separated the two germline ends. The CDR3 extends over 12 amino acids. The germline V gene has CDR1 MGHDK and CDR2 SYGVNS. The CDR3 region has the DNA TGTGCCAGCAGTGAACATCCACGGGAGCAGTACTTC. Its protein is CASSEHPREQYF.

The chain links TRBV7-3 to TRBJ2-3; 12 bases line up with TRBD2. Losses at the gene ends were 5 bases for V and 3 bases for J; bases not matched to a gene: 12. The CDR3 is 18 amino acids. Germline values: CDR1 SGHTA, CDR2 FQGTGA. CDR3 sequence reads: CASSTGLAGGGRTDTQYF. The CDR3 nucleotides are TGTGCCAGCAGCACGGGACTAGCGGGCGGGGGGAGGACAGATACGCAGTATTTT.

A note on this clone: The junction differs from germline at one of its ends, possibly a read error. CDR3 bases: TGCGCCAGCAGCTTAACCCCCGGGACAGGGGGACTTGAGGGAGACTTC. Encoded protein: CASSLTPGTGGLEGDF. J is TRBJ2-7 and V is TRBV5-1, with 11 bases identical to TRBD1. Germline V gene data show CDR1 as SGHRS and CDR2 as YFSETQ. The CDR3 has 16 residues.

The chain has TRBV19 and TRBJ1-2; D ambiguous. Trimming shortened V by 7 bases and J by 4 bases, and 7 bases separated the two germline ends. The V gene's germline CDR1 is LNHDA and CDR2 SQIVND (reference sequence). This CDR3 is built from 11 residues. This CDR3 reads CASTNSYGYTF. Here the CDR3 DNA reads TGTGCCAGTACTAACAGCTATGGCTACACCTTC.

This chain uses TRBV9 with TRBJ2-2; 7 bases are shared with TRBD1. Germline CDR1 reads SGDLS; CDR2 reads YYNGEE. V was clipped by 4 bases and J by 8 bases; unmatched bases: 17. The CDR3 covers 17 residues. The CDR3 reads CASSLADRVGTPGELFF. For the CDR3, the DNA is TGTGCCAGCAGCCTTGCCGACAGGGTAGGGACACCGGGGGAGCTGTTTTTT.